These 16 T cell receptor beta chains share one sample of origin, sequenced in a study of T-cell memory formation after mild COVID-19. A single record per CDR3 protein comes from TCRdb applying MiXCR to the 5' RACE reads. The table shows about 340,000 distinct CDR3 sequences, with over 10% occurring only once. Sequenced input: PBMCs or a T cell subset sorted from them (not recorded which). The receptors stem from a man between 18 and 35 years old who had mild COVID-19 (a few samples of this study predate the infection). Cell type and time point are not known.

A few counts support this clonotype. The chain has TRBV29-1 and TRBJ2-3; D is unresolved. Trimming shortened V by 5 bases and J by 0 bases, and 12 bases separated the two germline ends. Germline values: CDR1 SQVTM, CDR2 ANQGSEA. This CDR3 is built from 14 residues. In nucleotides, the CDR3 is TGCAGCGTTAGCCCTTTGGGGAGCACAGATACGCAGTATTTT. This codes for CSVSPLGSTDTQYF.

This clonotype has a count of ten or more. This chain connects TRBV5-1 to TRBJ2-3; D possibly matches TRBD1 or TRBD2 (6 bases each). V was cut by 0 bases and J by 4 bases, with 12 bases left in between. The germline V gene has CDR1 SGHRS and CDR2 YFSETQ. CDR3 length: 15 residues. CDR3 bases: TGCGCCAGCAGCTTGGAGGGGGGCGGCGCAGATACGCAGTATTTT. Translation: CASSLEGGGADTQYF.

The chain carries TRBV7-6 and TRBJ2-3, with TRBD2 matching over 7 bases. The CDR3 length is 16 residues. J was trimmed by 5 bases and V by 5 bases; bases with no gene match: 13. Germline assignment: CDR1 SGHVS and CDR2 FNYEAQ. CDR3 sequence: CASSASTGLVIDTQYF. The CDR3 DNA reads TGTGCCAGCAGCGCTTCCACAGGACTAGTCATAGATACGCAGTATTTT.

The chain recombines TRBV7-8 with TRBJ1-2; D is uncertain. Germline CDR1 reads SGHVS; CDR2 reads FQNEAQ. This CDR3 region has 15 residues. V dropped 1 base and J dropped 3 bases, with 12 bases sitting between them. CDR3 protein: CASSLGPTLDYGYTF. CDR3 bases: TGTGCCAGCAGCTTAGGCCCAACCTTGGACTATGGCTACACCTTC.

The V and J genes are TRBV18 and TRBJ2-7; tentatively, D is TRBD2 (6 bases). Looked up from germline, CDR1 is KGHSH and CDR2 is LQKENI. The CDR3 sequence is 14 residues long. V was trimmed by 2 bases and J by 0 bases, leaving 8 bases between them. The CDR3: CASSPAGNSYEQYV. For the CDR3, the DNA is TGTGCCAGCTCACCAGCGGGGAACTCCTACGAGCAGTACGTC.

This clonotype has only a few counts. V and J are TRBV6-5 and TRBJ2-1, with a weak D call TRBD2 (6 bases). CDR1 and CDR2 from the germline V gene are MNHEY and SVGAGI. The CDR3 has 15 amino acids. V was shortened by 2 bases and J by 0 bases, with 8 bases between the two germline ends. The DNA of the CDR3 is TGTGCCAGCAGTTACGACGGGAGCTCCTACAATGAGCAGTTCTTC. Translated, it gives CASSYDGSSYNEQFF.

The sample holds a few counts of this clonotype. The chain is built from TRBV29-1 and TRBJ1-2; no definite D call. The V gene lost 6 bases and the J gene lost 0 bases, with 8 bases spanning the gap. The CDR3 is 12 residues long. Per the germline V gene, CDR1 is SQVTM and CDR2 is ANQGSEA. DNA of the CDR3: TGCAGCGTCGGTGACACTAACTATGGCTACACCTTC. This sequence encodes CSVGDTNYGYTF.

This chain links TRBV19 with TRBJ1-5, with TRBD1 matching over 7 bases. Germline CDR1 and CDR2: LNHDA and SQIVND (reference sequence). V lost 5 bases, J lost 7 bases, and 14 bases stayed unmatched. The CDR3 is 16 amino acids. CDR3 DNA: TGTGCCAGTAGTGGACAACAGGGGAGGTCACGGCAGCCCCAGCATTTT. Its translation: CASSGQQGRSRQPQHF.

This clonotype was recorded many times. The gene calls are TRBV6-5 and TRBJ1-4; TRBD1 might be the D (6 bases). Trimming removed 6 bases from V and 7 bases from J, with 21 bases in between. Germline loops: CDR1 MNHEY, CDR2 SVGAGI. The CDR3 covers 16 residues. The CDR3, as DNA: TGTGCCAGCAGCCGCGACAGGCCCAGACTCGGTGAAAAACTGTTTTTT. Protein sequence: CASSRDRPRLGEKLFF.

This clonotype came up a few times. The V call is TRBV7-8, the J call TRBJ2-1; possible D gene TRBD1, 5 bases. V gave up 0 bases and J gave up 2 bases, with 26 bases separating them. Germline assignment: CDR1 SGHVS and CDR2 FQNEAQ. The CDR3 is 21 residues long. The CDR3 sequence: CASSLAKAGIDISGTYNEQFF. CDR3 nucleotides: TGTGCCAGCAGCTTAGCGAAGGCAGGGATCGACATCTCCGGCACCTACAATGAGCAGTTCTTC. The complete variable domain, with remaining parts taken from reference TRBV7-8 and TRBJ2-1, reads GAGVSQSPRYKVAKRGQDVALRCDPISGHVSLFWYQQALGQGPEFLTYFQNEAQLDKSGLPSDRFFAERPEGSVSTLKIQRTQQEDSAVYLCASSLAKAGIDISGTYNEQFFGPGTRLTVL.

The chain recombines TRBV9 with TRBJ2-2; 8 bases match TRBD1. The CDR3 is 16 amino acids. The ends lost 0 bases at V and 7 bases at J; junction bases unmatched: 8. Looked up from germline, CDR1 is SGDLS and CDR2 is YYNGEE. In nucleotides, the CDR3 is TGTGCCAGCAGCGTAGTGGACAGGGTTTATGGCGGGGAGCTGTTTTTT. Protein: CASSVVDRVYGGELFF. The variable domain in full, with the rest retrieved from reference TRBV9 and TRBJ2-2, is DSGVTQTPKHLITATGQRVTLRCSPRSGDLSVYWYQQSLDQGLQFLIQYYNGEERAKGNILERFSAQQFPDLHSELNLSSLELGDSALYFCASSVVDRVYGGELFFGEGSRLTVL.

V and J are TRBV6-2 or TRBV6-3 and TRBJ2-3; TRBD2 matches at 10 bases. The V gene end was trimmed by 5 bases and the J gene end by 3 bases; junction bases not matched to a gene: 5. Germline lookup yields CDR1 MNHEY and CDR2 SVGEGT. The CDR3 is 15 residues long. Here the CDR3 reads CASSQLAGITDTQYF. The CDR3 DNA sequence: TGTGCCAGCAGTCAACTAGCGGGGATTACAGATACGCAGTATTTT.

The V call is TRBV19, the J call TRBJ1-5; weak D call: TRBD1 (5 bases). V lost 8 bases and J lost 9, with 17 bases in between. The CDR3 extends over 13 amino acids. Germline V gene lookup returns CDR1 LNHDA and CDR2 SQIVND (reference sequence). The CDR3: CASAPRGYGPQHF. The CDR3 region has the DNA TGTGCCAGTGCCCCACGGGGGTATGGGCCCCAGCATTTT.

V gene TRBV7-2 combines with J gene TRBJ2-5; D is ambiguous. CDR3 length: 13 residues. Germline V CDR1 and CDR2: SGHTA, FQGNSA. Trimming pared 1 base from V and 9 bases from J, leaving 12 bases between. CDR3 nucleotide sequence: TGTGCCAGCAGCTTAGAAGTCCACCGTCCCCAGTACTTC. Translating it yields CASSLEVHRPQYF.

This chain connects TRBV10-3 to TRBJ2-3, with 8 bases identical to TRBD2. The germline CDR1 and CDR2 sequences are ENHRY and SYGVKD. The CDR3 sequence is 14 residues long. V trimming: 4 bases; J trimming: 1 base; junction bases outside the gene matches: 1. In nucleotides, the CDR3 is TGTGCCATCAGTGTAGCGGGGCGCACAGATACGCAGTATTTT. This codes for CAISVAGRTDTQYF.

This clonotype showed up many times. This chain links TRBV6-1 with TRBJ2-3; D is ambiguous. V lost 4 bases and J lost 2, with 4 bases in between. Germline lookup yields CDR1 MNHNS and CDR2 SASEGT. The CDR3 spans 12 residues. Here the CDR3 DNA reads TGTGCCAGCAGTGGCTCCACAGATACGCAGTATTTT. The encoded protein is CASSGSTDTQYF.